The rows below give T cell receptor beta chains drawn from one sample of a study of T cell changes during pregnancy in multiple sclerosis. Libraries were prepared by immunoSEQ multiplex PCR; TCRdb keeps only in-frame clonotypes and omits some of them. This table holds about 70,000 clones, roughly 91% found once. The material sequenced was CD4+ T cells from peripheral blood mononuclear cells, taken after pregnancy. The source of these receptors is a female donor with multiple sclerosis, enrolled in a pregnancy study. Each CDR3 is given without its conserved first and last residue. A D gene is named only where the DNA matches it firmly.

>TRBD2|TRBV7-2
ASSLVGRTSGVDTQY
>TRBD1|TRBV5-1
ASSLERQGVGNTIY
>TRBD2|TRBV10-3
AISGTRGSGTDTQY
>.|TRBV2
ASMQSSYEQY
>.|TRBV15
ATSRGGSNTEAF
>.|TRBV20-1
SASRNTEAF
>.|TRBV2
ASSDAAGDYGYT
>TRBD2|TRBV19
ASSLTSGLEQF
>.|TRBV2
AQGKGAYEQY
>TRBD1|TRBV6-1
ASSETQGYGYT